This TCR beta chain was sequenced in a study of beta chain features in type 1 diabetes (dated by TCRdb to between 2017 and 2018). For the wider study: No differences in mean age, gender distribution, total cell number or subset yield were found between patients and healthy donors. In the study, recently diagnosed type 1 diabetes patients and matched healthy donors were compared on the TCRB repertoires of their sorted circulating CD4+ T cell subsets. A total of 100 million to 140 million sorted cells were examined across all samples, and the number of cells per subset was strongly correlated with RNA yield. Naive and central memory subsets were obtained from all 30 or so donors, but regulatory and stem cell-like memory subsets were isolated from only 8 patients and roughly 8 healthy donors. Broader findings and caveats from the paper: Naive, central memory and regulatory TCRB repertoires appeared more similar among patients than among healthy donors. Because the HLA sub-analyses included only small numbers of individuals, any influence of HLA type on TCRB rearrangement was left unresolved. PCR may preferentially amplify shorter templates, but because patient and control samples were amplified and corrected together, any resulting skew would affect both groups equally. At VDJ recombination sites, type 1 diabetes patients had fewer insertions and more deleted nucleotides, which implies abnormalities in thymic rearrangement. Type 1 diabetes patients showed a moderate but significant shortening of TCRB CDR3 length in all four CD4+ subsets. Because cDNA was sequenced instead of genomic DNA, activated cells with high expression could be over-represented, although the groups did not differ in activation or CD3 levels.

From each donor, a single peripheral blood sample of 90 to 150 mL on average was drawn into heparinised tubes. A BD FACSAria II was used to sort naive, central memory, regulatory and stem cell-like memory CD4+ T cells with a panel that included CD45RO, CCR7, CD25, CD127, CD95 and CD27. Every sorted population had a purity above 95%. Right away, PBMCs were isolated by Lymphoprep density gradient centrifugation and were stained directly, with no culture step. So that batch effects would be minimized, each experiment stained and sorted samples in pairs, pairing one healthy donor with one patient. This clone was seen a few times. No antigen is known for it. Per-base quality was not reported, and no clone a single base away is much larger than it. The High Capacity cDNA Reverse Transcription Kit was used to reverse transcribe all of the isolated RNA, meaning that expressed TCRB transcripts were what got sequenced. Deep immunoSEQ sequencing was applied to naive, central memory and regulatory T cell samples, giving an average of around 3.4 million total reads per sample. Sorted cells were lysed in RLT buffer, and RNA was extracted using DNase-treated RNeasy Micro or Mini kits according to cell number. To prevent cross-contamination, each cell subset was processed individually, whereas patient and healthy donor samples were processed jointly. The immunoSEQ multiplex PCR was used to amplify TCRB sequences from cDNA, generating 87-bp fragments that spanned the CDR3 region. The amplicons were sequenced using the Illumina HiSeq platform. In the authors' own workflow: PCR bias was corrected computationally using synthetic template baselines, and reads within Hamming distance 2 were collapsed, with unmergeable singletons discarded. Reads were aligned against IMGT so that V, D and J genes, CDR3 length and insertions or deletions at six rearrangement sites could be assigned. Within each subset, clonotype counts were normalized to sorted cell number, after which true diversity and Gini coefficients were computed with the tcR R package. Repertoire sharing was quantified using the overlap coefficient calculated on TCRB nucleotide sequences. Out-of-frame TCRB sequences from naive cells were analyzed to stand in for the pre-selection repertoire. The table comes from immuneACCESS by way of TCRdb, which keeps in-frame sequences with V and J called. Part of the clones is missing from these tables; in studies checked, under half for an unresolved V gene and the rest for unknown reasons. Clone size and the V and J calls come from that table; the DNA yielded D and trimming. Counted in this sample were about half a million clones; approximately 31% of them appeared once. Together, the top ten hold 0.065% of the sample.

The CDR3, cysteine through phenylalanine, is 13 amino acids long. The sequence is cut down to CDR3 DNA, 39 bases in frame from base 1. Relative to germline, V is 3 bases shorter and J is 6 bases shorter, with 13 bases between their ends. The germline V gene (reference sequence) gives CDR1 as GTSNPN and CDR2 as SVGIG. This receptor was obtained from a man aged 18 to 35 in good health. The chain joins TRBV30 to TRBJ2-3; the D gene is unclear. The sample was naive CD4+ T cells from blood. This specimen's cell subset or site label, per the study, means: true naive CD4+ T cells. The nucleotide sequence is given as TGTGCCTGGAGCCAACAAATAACGGATACGCAGTATTTT. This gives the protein CAWSQQITDTQYF.